This T cell receptor (beta chain) is from a study of lymphopenia after photon versus proton radiotherapy. Study observations and caveats: Relative stability marked proton patients; photon patients lost diversity and naive cells. After the lymphocyte nadir, photon-treated repertoires showed oligoclonal expansion, especially of CD8+ Temra cells.

Per germline, CDR1 SGHTS and CDR2 YDEGEE. V lost 2 bases and J 1 base, leaving 19 bases between the germline ends. This CDR3 is built from 18 residues. As for this clone: Its target is not known.

Sequenced by immunoSEQ multiplex PCR; TCRdb stores in-frame clones only, minus some. The sample holds some 55,000 clones; about 90% are singletons and the top ten take 2% to 3%. The chain recombines TRBV5-8 with TRBJ1-5; a possible D gene is TRBD1 (5 bases). The sequencing used peripheral blood, collected from a patient treated with photon-based radiotherapy. The receptor comes from a man between 35 and 55 years old with gastric cancer. Written as DNA, the CDR3 is TGTGCCAGCAGCTTTAACAGGCAGTCCCTGGGGAGCAATCAGCCCCAGCATTTT. Protein: CASSFNRQSLGSNQPQHF.